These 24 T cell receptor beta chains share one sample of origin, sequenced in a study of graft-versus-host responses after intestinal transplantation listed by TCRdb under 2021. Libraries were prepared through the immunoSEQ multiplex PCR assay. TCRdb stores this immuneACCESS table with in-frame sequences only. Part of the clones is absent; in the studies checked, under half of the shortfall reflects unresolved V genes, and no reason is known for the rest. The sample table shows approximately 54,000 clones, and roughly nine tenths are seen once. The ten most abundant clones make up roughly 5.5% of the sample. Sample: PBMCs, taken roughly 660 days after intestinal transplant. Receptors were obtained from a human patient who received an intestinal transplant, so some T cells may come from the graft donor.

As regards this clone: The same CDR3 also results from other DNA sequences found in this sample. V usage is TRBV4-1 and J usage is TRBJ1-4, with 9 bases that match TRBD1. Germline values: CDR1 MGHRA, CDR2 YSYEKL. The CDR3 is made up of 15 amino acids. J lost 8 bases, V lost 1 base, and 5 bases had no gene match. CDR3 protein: CASSQVGQGREKLFF. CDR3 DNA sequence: TGCGCCAGCAGCCAAGTCGGACAGGGGAGGGAAAAACTGTTTTTT.

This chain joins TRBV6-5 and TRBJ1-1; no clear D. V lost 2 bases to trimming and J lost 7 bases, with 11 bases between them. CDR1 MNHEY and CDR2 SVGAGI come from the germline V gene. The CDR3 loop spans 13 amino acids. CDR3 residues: CASSYMGGGEAFF. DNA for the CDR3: TGTGCCAGCAGTTACATGGGAGGCGGTGAAGCTTTCTTT.

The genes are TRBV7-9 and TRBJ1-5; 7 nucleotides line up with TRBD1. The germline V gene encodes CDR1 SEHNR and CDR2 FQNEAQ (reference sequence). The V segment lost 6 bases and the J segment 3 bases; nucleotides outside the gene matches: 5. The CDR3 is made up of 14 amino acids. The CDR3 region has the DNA TGTGCCAGCAGTCGACAGGGTTACAATCAGCCCCAGCATTTT. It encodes CASSRQGYNQPQHF.

CDR3 region: CASSWITDTQYF. The CDR3, as DNA: TGTGCCAGCAGTTGGATCACAGATACGCAGTATTTT. The gene calls are TRBV11-2 and TRBJ2-3; D is undetermined. This CDR3 has 12 amino acids. V dropped 6 bases and J dropped 2 bases, with 6 bases sitting between them. Germline V CDR1 and CDR2: SGHAT, FQNNGV. Supplemented by reference TRBV11-2 and TRBJ2-3, the full variable domain reads EAGVAQSPRYKIIEKRQSVAFWCNPISGHATLYWYQQILGQGPKLLIQFQNNGVVDDSQLPKDRFSAERLKGVDSTLKIQPAKLEDSAVYLCASSWITDTQYFGPGTRLTVL.

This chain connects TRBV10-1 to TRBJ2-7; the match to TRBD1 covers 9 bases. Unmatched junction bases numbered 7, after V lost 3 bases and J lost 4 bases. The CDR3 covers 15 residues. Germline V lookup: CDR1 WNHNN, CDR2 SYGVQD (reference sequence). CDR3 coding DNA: TGCGCCAGCAGTGATACCGGGACAGGGTCATACGAGCAGTACTTC. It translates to CASSDTGTGSYEQYF.

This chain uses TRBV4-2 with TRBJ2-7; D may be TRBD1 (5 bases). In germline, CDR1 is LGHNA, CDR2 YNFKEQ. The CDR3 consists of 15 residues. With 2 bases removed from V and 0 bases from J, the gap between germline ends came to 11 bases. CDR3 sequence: CASSQMDRGSYEQYF. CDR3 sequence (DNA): TGTGCCAGCAGCCAAATGGATAGGGGCTCCTACGAGCAGTACTTC.

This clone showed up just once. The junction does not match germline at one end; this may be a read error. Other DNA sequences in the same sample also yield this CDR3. CDR3 amino acids: CASSVGQAPLQANVLTF. The CDR3 nucleotides are TGTGCCAGCAGTGTAGGACAGGCCCCCTTACAGGCCAACGTCCTGACTTTC. V gene TRBV9 combines with J gene TRBJ2-6; 7 positions agree with TRBD1. The CDR3 is made up of 17 amino acids. Germline assignment: CDR1 SGDLS and CDR2 YYNGEE.

The CDR3 is CASSYLIIDPQETQYF. The CDR3 DNA reads as TGTGCCAGCAGTTACCTAATTATCGATCCACAAGAGACCCAGTACTTC. This chain joins TRBV6-6 and TRBJ2-5; D is ambiguous. The CDR3 runs to 16 residues. Between the trimmed V and J ends, which lost 2 bases and 2 bases, there was a span of 15 bases. The V gene's germline CDR1 is MNHNY and CDR2 SVGAGI (reference sequence).

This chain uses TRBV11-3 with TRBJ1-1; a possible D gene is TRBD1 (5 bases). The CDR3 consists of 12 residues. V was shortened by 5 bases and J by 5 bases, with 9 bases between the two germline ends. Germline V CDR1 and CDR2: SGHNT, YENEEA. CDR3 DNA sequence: TGTGCCAGCAGCCATTGGGGGACTGAAGCTTTCTTT. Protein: CASSHWGTEAFF.

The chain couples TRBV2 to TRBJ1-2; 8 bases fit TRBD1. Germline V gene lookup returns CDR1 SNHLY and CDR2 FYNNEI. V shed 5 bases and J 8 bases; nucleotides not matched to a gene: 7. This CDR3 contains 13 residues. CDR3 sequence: CASSTQGGSGYTF. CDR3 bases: TGTGCCAGCAGTACACAGGGGGGTTCCGGCTACACCTTC.

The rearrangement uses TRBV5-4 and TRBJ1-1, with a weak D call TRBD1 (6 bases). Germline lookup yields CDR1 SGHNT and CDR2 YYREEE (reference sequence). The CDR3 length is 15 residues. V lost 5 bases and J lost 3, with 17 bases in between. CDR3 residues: CASSQGPVTYTEAFF. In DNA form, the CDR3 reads TGTGCCAGCAGTCAGGGGCCGGTGACGTACACTGAAGCTTTCTTT. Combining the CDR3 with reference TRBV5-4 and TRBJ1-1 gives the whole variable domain ETGVTQSPTHLIKTRGQQVTLRCSSQSGHNTVSWYQQALGQGPQFIFQYYREEENGRGNFPPRFSGLQFPNYSSELNVNALELDDSALYLCASSQGPVTYTEAFFGQGTRLTVV.

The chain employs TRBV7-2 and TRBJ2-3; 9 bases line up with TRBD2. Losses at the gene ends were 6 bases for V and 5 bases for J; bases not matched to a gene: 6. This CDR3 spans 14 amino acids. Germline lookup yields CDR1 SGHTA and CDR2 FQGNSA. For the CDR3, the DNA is TGTGCCAGCAGGCAGGGACTAGCAGGAGATACGCAGTATTTT. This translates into CASRQGLAGDTQYF.

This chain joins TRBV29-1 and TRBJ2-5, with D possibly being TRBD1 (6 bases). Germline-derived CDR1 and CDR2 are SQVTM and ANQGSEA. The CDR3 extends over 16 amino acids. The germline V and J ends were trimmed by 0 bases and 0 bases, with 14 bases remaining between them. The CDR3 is CSVEDLETGNQETQYF. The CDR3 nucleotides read TGCAGCGTTGAAGATCTGGAAACAGGGAACCAAGAGACCCAGTACTTC. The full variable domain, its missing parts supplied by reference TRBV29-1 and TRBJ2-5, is SAVISQKPSRDICQRGTSLTIQCQVDSQVTMMFWYRQQPGQSLTLIATANQGSEATYESGFVIDKFPISRPNLTFSTLTVSNMSPEDSSIYLCSVEDLETGNQETQYFGPGTRLLVL.

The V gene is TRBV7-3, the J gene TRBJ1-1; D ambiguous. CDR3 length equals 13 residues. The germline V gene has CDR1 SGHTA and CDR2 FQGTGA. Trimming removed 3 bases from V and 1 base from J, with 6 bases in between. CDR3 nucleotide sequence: TGTGCCAGCAGCTTGGGGAGGAACACTGAAGCTTTCTTT. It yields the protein CASSLGRNTEAFF.

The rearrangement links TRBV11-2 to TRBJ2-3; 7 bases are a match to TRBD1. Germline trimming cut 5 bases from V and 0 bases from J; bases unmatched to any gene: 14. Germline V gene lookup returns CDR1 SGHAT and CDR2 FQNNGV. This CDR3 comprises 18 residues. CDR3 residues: CASSARRDSATSTDTQYF. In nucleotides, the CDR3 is TGTGCCAGCAGCGCCCGACGGGACAGTGCTACTAGCACAGATACGCAGTATTTT.

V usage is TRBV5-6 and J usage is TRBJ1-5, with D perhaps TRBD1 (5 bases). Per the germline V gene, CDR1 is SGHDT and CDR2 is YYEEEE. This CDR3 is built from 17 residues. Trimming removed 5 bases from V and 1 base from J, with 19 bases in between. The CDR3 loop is CASSWGPGQLSNQPQHF. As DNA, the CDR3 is TGTGCCAGCAGTTGGGGCCCAGGGCAGTTGAGCAATCAGCCCCAGCATTTT.

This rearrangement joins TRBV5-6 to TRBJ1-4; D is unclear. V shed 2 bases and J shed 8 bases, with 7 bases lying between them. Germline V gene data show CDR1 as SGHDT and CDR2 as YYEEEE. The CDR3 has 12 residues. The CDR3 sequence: CASSLSTEKLFF. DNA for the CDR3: TGTGCCAGCAGCTTATCTACAGAAAAACTGTTTTTT. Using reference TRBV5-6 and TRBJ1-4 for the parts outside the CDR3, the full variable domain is DAGVTQSPTHLIKTRGQQVTLRCSPKSGHDTVSWYQQALGQGPQFIFQYYEEEERQRGNFPDRFSGHQFPNYSSELNVNALLLGDSALYLCASSLSTEKLFFGSGTQLSVL.

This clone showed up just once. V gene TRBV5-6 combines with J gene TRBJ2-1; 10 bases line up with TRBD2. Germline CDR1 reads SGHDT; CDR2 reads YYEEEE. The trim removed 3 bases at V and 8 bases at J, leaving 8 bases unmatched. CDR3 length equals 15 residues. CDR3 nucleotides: TGTGCCAGCAGCTCCAAGCGGGGGGGCCTCGATGAGCAGTTCTTC. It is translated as CASSSKRGGLDEQFF.

Here the CDR3 DNA reads TGCGCCAGCAGCCAAGCAACCGGGGGCGAGGCTTTCTTT. It translates to CASSQATGGEAFF. The rearrangement links TRBV4-1 to TRBJ1-1; the D gene is possibly TRBD1 (6 bases). Germline V gene lookup returns CDR1 MGHRA and CDR2 YSYEKL. The CDR3 spans 13 residues. The V end was cut by 1 base, the J end by 11 bases, with 14 bases between.

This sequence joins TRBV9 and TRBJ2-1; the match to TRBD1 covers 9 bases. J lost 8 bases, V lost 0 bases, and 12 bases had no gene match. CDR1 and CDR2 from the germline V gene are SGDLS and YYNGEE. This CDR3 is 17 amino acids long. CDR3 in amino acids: CASSVDIGTGGSDEQFF. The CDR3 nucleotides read TGTGCCAGCAGCGTAGATATTGGAACAGGGGGCAGCGATGAGCAGTTCTTC. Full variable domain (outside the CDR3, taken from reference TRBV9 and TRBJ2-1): DSGVTQTPKHLITATGQRVTLRCSPRSGDLSVYWYQQSLDQGLQFLIQYYNGEERAKGNILERFSAQQFPDLHSELNLSSLELGDSALYFCASSVDIGTGGSDEQFFGPGTRLTVL.

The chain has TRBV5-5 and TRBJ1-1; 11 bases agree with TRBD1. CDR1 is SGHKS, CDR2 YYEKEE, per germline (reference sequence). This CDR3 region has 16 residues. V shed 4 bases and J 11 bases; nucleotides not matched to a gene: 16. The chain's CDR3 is CASSLGQGALNRAAFF. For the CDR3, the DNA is TGTGCCAGCAGCCTCGGACAGGGGGCGCTCAATAGGGCGGCTTTCTTT. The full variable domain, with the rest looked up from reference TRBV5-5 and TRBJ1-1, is DAGVTQSPTHLIKTRGQQVTLRCSPISGHKSVSWYQQVLGQGPQFIFQYYEKEERGRGNFPDRFSARQFPNYSSELNVNALLLGDSALYLCASSLGQGALNRAAFFGQGTRLTVV.

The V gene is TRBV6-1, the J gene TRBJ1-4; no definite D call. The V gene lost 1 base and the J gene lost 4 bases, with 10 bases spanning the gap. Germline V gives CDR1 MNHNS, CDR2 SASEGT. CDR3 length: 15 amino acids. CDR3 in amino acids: CASSEGFGFNEKLFF. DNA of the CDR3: TGTGCCAGCAGTGAAGGGTTTGGCTTTAATGAAAAACTGTTTTTT.

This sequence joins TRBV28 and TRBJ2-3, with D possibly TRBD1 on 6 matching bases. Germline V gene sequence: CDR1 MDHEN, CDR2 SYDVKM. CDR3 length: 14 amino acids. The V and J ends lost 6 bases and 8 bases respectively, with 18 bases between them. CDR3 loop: CASSGQSGYGTQYF. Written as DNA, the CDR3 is TGTGCCAGCAGCGGACAGAGCGGTTATGGTACGCAGTATTTT.

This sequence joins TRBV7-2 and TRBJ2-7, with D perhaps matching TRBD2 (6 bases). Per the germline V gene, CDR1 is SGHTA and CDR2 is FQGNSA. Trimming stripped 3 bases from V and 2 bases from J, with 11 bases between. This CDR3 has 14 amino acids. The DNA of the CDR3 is TGTGCCAGCAGCTTTCCGGGACTGACCTACGAGCAGTACTTC. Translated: CASSFPGLTYEQYF.